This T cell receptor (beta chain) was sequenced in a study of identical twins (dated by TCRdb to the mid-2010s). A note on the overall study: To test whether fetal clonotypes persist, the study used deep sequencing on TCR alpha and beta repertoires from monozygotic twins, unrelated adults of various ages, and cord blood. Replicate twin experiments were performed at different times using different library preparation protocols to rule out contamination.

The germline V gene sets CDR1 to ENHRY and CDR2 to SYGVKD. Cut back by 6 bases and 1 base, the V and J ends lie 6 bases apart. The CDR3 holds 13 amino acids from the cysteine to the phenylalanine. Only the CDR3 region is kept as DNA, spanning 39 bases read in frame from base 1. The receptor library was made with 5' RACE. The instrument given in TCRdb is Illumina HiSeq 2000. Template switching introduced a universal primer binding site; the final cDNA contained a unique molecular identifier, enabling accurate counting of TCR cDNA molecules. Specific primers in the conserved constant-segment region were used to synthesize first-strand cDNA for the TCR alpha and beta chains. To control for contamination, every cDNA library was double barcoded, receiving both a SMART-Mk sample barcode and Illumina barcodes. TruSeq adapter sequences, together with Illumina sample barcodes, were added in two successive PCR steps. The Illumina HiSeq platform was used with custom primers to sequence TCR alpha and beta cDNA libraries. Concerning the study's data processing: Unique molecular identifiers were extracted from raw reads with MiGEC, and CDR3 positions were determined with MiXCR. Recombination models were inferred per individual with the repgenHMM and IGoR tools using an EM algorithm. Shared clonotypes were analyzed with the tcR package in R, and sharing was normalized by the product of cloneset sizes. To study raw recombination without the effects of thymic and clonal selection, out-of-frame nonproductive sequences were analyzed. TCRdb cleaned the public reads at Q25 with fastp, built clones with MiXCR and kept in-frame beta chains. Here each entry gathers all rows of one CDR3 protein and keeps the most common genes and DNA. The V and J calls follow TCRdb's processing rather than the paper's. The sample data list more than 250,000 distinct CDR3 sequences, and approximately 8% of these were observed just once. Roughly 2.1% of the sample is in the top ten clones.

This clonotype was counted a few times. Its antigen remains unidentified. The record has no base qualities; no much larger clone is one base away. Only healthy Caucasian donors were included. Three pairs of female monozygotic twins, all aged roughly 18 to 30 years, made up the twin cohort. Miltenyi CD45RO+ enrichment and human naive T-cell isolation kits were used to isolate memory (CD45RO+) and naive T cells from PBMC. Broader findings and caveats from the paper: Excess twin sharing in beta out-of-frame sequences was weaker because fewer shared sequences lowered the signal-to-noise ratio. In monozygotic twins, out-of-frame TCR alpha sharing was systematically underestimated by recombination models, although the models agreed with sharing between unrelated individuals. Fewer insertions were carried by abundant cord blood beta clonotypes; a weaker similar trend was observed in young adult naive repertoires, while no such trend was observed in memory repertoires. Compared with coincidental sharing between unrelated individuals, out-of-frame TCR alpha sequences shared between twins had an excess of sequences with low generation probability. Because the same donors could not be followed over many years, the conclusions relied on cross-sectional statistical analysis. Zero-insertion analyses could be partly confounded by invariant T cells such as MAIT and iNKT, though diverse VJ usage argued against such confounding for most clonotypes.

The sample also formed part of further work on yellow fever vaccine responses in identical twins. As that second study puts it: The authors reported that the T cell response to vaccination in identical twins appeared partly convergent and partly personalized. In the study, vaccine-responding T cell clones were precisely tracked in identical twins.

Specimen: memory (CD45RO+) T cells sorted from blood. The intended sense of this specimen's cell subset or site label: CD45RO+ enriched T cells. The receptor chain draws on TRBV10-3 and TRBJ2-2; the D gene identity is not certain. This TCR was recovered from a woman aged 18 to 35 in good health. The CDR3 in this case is CAISLKNTGELFF. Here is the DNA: TGTGCCATCAGCCTAAAGAACACCGGGGAGCTGTTTTTT.